Here is one T cell receptor (beta chain) with its context. Between the trimmed V and J ends, which lost 6 bases and 3 bases, there was a span of 12 bases. CDR3 size: 14 residues. It was with random hexamers that roughly 0.5 to 1 ug RNA was reverse transcribed. Via MiXCR, TCRdb re-called the immunoSEQ multiplex PCR reads, giving one row per CDR3 protein. The sample holds 350,000 to 550,000 distinct CDR3 sequences, more than 80% seen once. The entry originates in a study of CD8 T cells in Susac syndrome. Purification of the CD8+ and CD4+ T cells relied on negative isolation, and TEMRA cells underwent FACS enrichment.

Sequenced material: CD8+ T cells from PBMCs. The receptor was isolated from a human donor with multiple sclerosis. This rearrangement joins TRBV12-3 or TRBV12-4 to TRBJ1-5, with a possible D match to TRBD1 (6 bases). For the CDR3, the DNA is TGTGCCAGCAGGGCACAGGGTGTCAATCAGCCCCAGCATTTT. Its translation is CASRAQGVNQPQHF.